Sequencing of this TCR beta chain was carried out in a study of metastatic and nonmetastatic thyroid tumors. As for the study in general: For malignant and benign thyroid patients, tumor or nodule tissue and blood were the sources whose repertoires were compared.

This clone was counted at least ten times. What it binds is not known. Germline V gene sequence: CDR1 PRHDT, CDR2 FYEKMQ (reference sequence). V dropped 10 bases and J dropped 0 bases, with 20 bases sitting between them. The CDR3 has 16 residues. No patient had received any treatment before thyroid surgery. Study outcomes and limitations: In blood and tumor, TCR beta diversity was reportedly significantly higher in malignant thyroid tumors than in benign nodules.

In the authors' methods: Built for papillary thyroid cancer, a distant-metastasis classifier drew on CDR3 differences across clinicopathological groups. TCRdb reprocessed the PCR reads via MiXCR. These V and J calls rely on TCRdb rather than the paper's analysis. The data contain approximately 30,000 clones, roughly 4% of them singletons. Sample: blood. The TCR comes from a male donor with papillary thyroid cancer or a benign thyroid nodule (not recorded which). Some clones in this sample may be carry-over from other donors' samples. This chain connects TRBV13 to TRBJ2-3, with D maybe TRBD2 (7 bases). This chain's CDR3 is CATQFGGAASTDTQYF. DNA of the CDR3: TGTGCCACCCAATTTGGGGGGGCCGCTAGCACAGATACGCAGTATTTT.